Listed below are T cell receptor beta chains from one sample, sequenced in a study of graft-versus-host responses after intestinal transplantation. Profiling relied on immunoSEQ multiplex PCR, and the TCRdb table lists in-frame clones only, not all of them. Of roughly 73,000 clones listed, around 87% were seen once; the top ten hold under 9.5%. Their antigen targets remain unknown. The source material was unstimulated CD8+ T cells sorted from spleen or lymph node cells, sampled before transplant. The source of these receptors is a human donor who was the organ donor for an intestinal transplant. The CDR3 runs from the conserved cysteine through the conserved F or W. D genes are given only for firm matches.

V gene	J gene	D gene	CDR3 protein	CDR3 DNA
TRBV7-2	TRBJ2-7	TRBD2	CASSLVGTTYEQYF	TGTGCCAGCAGCTTAGTGGGGACTACCTACGAGCAGTACTTC
TRBV10-3	TRBJ2-3	-	CAISAGAGDTDTQYF	TGTGCCATCAGTGCAGGGGCGGGGGACACAGATACGCAGTATTTT
TRBV5-6	TRBJ1-4	-	CASSLLGTENEKLFF	TGTGCCAGCAGCTTGCTCGGGACGGAAAATGAAAAACTGTTTTTT
TRBV7-6	TRBJ2-3	-	CASSSTGTDTQYF	TGTGCCAGCAGCTCAACGGGCACAGATACGCAGTATTTT
TRBV10-2	TRBJ2-1	TRBD1	CASALTGTGGDEQFF	TGCGCCAGCGCCCTTACCGGGACAGGGGGCGATGAGCAGTTCTTC
TRBV25-1	TRBJ1-3	-	CASSPGGNTIYF	TGTGCCAGCAGTCCCGGGGGAAACACCATATATTTT
TRBV7-9	TRBJ1-5	-	CATSSHAGNQPQHF	TGTGCGACATCAAGTCATGCGGGCAATCAGCCCCAGCATTTT
TRBV4-1	TRBJ2-1	-	CASSQVGGNYNEQFF	TGCGCCAGCAGCCAAGTAGGCGGAAACTACAATGAGCAGTTCTTC
TRBV6-1	TRBJ1-1	-	CASSPGPNTEAFF	TGTGCCAGCAGTCCCGGGCCGAACACTGAAGCTTTCTTT
TRBV29-1	TRBJ2-7	-	CSVVGGSTYEQYF	TGCAGCGTTGTGGGGGGCTCCACCTACGAGCAGTACTTC
TRBV5-1	TRBJ2-7	TRBD2	CASSLVEASGGEQYF	TGCGCCAGCAGCTTGGTGGAGGCTAGCGGGGGCGAGCAGTACTTC
TRBV4-2	TRBJ1-3	-	CASSQVRGNTIYF	TGTGCCAGCAGCCAAGTACGAGGAAACACCATATATTTT
TRBV19	TRBJ1-5	-	CASSAVSNQPQHF	TGTGCCAGTAGCGCGGTTAGCAATCAGCCCCAGCATTTT